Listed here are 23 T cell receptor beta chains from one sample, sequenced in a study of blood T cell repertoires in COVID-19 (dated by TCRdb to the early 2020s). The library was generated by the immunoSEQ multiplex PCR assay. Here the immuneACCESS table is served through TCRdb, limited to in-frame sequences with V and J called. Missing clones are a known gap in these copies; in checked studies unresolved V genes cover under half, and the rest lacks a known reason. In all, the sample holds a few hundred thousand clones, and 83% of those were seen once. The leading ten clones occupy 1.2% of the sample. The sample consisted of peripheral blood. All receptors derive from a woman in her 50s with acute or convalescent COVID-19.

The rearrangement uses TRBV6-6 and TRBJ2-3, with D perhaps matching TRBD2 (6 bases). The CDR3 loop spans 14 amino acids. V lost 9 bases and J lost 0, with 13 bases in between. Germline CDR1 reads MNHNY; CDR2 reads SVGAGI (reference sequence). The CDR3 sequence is CASQTGGSTDTQYF. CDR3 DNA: TGTGCCAGTCAAACAGGAGGGAGCACAGATACGCAGTATTTT.

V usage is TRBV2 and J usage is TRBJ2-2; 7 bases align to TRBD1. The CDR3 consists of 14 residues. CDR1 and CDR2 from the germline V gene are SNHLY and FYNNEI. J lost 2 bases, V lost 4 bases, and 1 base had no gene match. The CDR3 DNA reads TGTGCCAGCAGTGGGGACAGAAACACCGGGGAGCTGTTTTTT. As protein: CASSGDRNTGELFF. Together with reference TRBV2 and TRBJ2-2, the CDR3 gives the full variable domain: EPEVTQTPSHQVTQMGQEVILRCVPISNHLYFYWYRQILGQKVEFLVSFYNNEISEKSEIFDDQFSVERPDGSNFTLKIRSTKLEDSAMYFCASSGDRNTGELFFGEGSRLTVL.

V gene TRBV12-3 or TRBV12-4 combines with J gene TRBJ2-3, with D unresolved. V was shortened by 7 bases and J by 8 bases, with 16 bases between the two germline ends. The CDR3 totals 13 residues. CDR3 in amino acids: CASTPQVTGTQYF. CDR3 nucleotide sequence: TGTGCCAGCACCCCTCAAGTTACCGGTACGCAGTATTTT.

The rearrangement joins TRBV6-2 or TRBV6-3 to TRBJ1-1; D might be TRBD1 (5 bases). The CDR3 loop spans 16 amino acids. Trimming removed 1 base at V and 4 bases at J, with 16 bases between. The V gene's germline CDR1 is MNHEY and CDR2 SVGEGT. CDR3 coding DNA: TGTGCCAGCAGTTACTATCGGGCCAGGGCGAGCACTGAAGCTTTCTTT. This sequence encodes CASSYYRARASTEAFF.

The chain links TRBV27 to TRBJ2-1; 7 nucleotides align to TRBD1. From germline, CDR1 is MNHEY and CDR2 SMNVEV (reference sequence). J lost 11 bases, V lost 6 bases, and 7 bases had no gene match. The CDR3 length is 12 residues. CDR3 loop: CASSLRQGKQFF. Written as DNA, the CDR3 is TGTGCCAGCAGCCTCCGACAGGGTAAGCAGTTCTTC.

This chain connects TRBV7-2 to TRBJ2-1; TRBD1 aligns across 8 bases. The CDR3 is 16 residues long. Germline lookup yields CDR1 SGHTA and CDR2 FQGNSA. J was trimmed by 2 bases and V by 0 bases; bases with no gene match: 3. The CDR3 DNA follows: TGTGCCAGCAGCTTAGCGCGGGACAGGACCTACAATGAGCAGTTCTTC. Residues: CASSLARDRTYNEQFF.

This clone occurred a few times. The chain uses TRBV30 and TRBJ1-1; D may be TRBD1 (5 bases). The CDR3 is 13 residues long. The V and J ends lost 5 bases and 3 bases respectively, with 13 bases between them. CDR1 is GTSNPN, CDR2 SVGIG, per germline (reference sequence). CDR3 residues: CAWGKGGDTEAFF. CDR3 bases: TGTGCCTGGGGGAAGGGAGGGGACACTGAAGCTTTCTTT.

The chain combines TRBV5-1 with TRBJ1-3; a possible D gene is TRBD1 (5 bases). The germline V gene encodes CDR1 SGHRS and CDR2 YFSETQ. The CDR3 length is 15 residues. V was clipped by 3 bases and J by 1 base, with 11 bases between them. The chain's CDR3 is CASSSLQESGNTIYF. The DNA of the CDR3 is TGCGCCAGCAGCTCCTTACAGGAGTCTGGAAACACCATATATTTT.

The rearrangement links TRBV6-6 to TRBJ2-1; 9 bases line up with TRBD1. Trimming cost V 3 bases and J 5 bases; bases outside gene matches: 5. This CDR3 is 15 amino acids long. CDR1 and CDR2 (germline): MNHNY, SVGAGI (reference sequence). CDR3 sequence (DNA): TGTGCCAGCAGTTATGCCCGGGACAGGGACAATGAGCAGTTCTTC. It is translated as CASSYARDRDNEQFF.

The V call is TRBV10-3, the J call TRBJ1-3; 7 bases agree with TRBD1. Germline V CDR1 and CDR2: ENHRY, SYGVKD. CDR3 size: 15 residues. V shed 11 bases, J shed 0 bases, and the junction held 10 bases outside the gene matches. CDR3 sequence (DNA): TGTGCCGCTGGCGACAGGGAGCGCTCTGGAAACACCATATATTTT. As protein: CAAGDRERSGNTIYF.

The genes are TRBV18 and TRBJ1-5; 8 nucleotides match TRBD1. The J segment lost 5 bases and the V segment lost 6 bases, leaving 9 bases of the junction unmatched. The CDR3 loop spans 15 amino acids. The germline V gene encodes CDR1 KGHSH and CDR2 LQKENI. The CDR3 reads CASSRQGAGDQPQHF. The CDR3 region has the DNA TGTGCCAGCTCCCGTCAGGGGGCTGGGGATCAGCCCCAGCATTTT.

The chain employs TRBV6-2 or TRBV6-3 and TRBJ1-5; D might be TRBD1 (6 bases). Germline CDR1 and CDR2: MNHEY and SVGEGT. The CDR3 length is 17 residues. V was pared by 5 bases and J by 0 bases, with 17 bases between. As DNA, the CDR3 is TGTGCCAGCAGTACACGCGGGGGGGGCGGTAGCAATCAGCCCCAGCATTTT. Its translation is CASSTRGGGGSNQPQHF.

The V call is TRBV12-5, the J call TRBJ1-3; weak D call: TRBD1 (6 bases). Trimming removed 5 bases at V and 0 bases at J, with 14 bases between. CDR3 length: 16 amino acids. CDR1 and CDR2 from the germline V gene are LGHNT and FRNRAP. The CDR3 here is CASGLGTSFSGNTIYF. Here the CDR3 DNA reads TGTGCTAGTGGTCTAGGGACATCCTTCTCTGGAAACACCATATATTTT.

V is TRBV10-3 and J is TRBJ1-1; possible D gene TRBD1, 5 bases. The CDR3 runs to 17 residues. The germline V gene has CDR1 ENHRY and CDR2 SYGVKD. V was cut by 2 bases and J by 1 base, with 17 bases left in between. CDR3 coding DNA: TGTGCCATCAGTGAGAAGCAGAGCCAGGGAACGAACACTGAAGCTTTCTTT. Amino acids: CAISEKQSQGTNTEAFF.

As DNA, the CDR3 is TGTGCCAGCAGCACAACGGGATGGGGCACTGAAGCTTTCTTT. Its translation: CASSTTGWGTEAFF. The chain combines TRBV3-1 (or the pseudogene TRBV3-2) with TRBJ1-1; no reliable D call. Germline loops: CDR1 LGHDT, CDR2 YNNKEL (reference sequence). The CDR3 is made up of 14 amino acids. V was clipped by 5 bases and J by 4 bases, with 14 bases between them.

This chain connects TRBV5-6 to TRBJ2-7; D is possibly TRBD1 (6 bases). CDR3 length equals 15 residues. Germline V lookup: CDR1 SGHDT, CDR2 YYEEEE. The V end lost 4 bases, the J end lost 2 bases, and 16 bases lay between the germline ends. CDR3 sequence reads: CASSPWQGTPYEQYV. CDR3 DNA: TGTGCCAGCAGCCCTTGGCAGGGGACACCCTACGAGCAGTACGTC.

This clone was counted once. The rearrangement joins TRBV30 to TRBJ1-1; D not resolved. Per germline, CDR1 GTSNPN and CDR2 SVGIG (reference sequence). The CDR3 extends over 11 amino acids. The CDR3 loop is CARRRETEAFF. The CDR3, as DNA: TGTGCTCGGAGGAGGGAAACTGAAGCTTTCTTT.

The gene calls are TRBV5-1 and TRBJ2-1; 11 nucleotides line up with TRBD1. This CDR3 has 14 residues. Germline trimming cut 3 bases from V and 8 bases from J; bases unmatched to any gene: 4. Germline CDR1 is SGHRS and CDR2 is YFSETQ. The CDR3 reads CASSWDRGKDEQFF. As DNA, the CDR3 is TGCGCCAGCAGCTGGGACAGGGGGAAGGATGAGCAGTTCTTC.

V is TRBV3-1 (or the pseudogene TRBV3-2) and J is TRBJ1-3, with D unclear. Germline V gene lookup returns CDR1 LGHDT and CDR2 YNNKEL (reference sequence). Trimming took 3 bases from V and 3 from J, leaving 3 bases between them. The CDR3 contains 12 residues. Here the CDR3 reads CASSHVGNTIYF. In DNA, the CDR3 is TGTGCCAGCAGCCACGTTGGAAACACCATATATTTT.

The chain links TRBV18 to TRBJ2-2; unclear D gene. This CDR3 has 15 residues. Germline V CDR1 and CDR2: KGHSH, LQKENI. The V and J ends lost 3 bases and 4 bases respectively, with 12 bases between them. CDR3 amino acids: CASSPQAGSTGELFF. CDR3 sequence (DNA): TGTGCCAGCTCACCGCAGGCTGGTAGCACCGGGGAGCTGTTTTTT.

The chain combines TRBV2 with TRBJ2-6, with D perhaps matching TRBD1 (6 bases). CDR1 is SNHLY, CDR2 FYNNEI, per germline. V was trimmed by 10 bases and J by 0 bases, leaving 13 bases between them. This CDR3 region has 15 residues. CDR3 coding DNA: TGTGCCACAGCTCAGGGGAGCTCTGGGGCCAACGTCCTGACTTTC. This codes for CATAQGSSGANVLTF. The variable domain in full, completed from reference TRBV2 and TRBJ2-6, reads EPEVTQTPSHQVTQMGQEVILRCVPISNHLYFYWYRQILGQKVEFLVSFYNNEISEKSEIFDDQFSVERPDGSNFTLKIRSTKLEDSAMYFCATAQGSSGANVLTFGAGSRLTVL.

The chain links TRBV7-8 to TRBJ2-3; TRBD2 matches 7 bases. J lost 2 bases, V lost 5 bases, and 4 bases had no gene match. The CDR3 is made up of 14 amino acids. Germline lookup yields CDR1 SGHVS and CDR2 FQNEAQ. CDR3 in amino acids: CASSDRDYTDTQYF. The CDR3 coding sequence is TGTGCCAGCAGCGACCGGGACTACACAGATACGCAGTATTTT.

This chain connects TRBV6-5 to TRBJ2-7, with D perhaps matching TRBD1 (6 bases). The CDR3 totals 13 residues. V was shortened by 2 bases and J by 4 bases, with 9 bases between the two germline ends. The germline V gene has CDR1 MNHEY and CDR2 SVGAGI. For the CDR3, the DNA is TGTGCCAGCAGTTACGGCAGGGGATACGAGCAGTACGTC. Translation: CASSYGRGYEQYV.